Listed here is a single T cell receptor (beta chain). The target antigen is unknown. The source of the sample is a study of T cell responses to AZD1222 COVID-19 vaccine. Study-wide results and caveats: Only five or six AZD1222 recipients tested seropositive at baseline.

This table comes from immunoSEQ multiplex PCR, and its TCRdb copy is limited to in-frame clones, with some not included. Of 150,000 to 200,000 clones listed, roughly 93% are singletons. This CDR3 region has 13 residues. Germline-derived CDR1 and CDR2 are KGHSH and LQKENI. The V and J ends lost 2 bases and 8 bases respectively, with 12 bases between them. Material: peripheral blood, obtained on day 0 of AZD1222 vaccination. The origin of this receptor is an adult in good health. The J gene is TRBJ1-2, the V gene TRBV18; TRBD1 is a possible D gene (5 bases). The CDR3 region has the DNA TGTGCCAGCTCACCATCCAGGGACGGCGGCTACACCTTC. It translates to CASSPSRDGGYTF.